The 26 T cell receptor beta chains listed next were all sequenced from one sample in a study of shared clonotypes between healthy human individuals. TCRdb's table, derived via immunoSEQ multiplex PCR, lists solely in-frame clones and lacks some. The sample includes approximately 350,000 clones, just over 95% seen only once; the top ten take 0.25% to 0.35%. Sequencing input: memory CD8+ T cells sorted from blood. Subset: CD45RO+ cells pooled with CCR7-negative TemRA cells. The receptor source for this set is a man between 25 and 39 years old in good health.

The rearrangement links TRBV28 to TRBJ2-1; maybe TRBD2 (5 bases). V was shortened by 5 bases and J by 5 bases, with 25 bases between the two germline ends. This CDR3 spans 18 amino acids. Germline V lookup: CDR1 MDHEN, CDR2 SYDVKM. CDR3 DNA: TGTGCCAGCAGTACTAGAGCCTGGGATGGGGAAAAAAACAATGAGCAGTTCTTC. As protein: CASSTRAWDGEKNNEQFF.

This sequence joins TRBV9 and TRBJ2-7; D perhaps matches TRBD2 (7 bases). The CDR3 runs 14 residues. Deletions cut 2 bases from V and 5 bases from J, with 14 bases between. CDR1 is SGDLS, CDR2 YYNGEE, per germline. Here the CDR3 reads CASSVGGGTNEQYF. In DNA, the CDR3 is TGTGCCAGCAGCGTGGGAGGGGGGACCAACGAGCAGTACTTC.

As DNA, the CDR3 is TGTGCCAGCAGTTACTCGTCGACACTCTCCTACGAGCAGTACTTC. It is translated as CASSYSSTLSYEQYF. The chain couples TRBV6-5 to TRBJ2-7, with D hard to call. Trimming took off 0 bases at V and 0 bases at J, with 9 bases between the two ends. This CDR3 has 15 amino acids. Germline CDR1 is MNHEY and CDR2 is SVGAGI.

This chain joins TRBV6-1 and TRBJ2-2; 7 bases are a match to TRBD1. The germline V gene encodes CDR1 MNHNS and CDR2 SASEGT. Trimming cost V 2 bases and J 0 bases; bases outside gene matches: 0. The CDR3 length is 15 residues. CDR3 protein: CASSEQGANTGELFF. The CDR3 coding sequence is TGTGCCAGCAGTGAACAGGGGGCGAACACCGGGGAGCTGTTTTTT.

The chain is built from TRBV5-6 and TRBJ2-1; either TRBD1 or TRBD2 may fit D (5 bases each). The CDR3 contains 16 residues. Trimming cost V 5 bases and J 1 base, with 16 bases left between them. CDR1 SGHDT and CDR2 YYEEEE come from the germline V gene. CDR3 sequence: CASRRVRESSYNEQFF. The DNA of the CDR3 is TGTGCCAGCAGACGAGTCAGGGAGAGTTCCTACAATGAGCAGTTCTTC.

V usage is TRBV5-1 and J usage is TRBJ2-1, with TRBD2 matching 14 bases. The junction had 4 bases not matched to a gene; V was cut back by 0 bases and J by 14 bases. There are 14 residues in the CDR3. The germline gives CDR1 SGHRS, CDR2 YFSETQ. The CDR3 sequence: CASSLGLAGGPEFF. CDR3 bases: TGCGCCAGCAGCTTGGGACTAGCGGGAGGGCCAGAGTTCTTC.

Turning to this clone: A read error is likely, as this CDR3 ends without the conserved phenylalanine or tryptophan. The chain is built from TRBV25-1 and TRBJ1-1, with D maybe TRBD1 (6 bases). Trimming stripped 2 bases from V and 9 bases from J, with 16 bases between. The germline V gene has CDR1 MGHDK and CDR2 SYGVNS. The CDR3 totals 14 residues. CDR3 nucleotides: TGTGCCAGCAGTGAAGGGGGCAGGGCGAGGCAAGCTTTCTCT. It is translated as CASSEGGRARQAFS.

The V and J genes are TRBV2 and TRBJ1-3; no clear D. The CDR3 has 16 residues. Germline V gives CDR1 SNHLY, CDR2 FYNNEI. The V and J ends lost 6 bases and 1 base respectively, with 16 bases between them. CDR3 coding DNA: TGTGCCAGCAGCTATCGGACCTATTCTTCTGGAAACACCATATATTTT. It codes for CASSYRTYSSGNTIYF. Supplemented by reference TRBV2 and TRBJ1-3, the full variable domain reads EPEVTQTPSHQVTQMGQEVILRCVPISNHLYFYWYRQILGQKVEFLVSFYNNEISEKSEIFDDQFSVERPDGSNFTLKIRSTKLEDSAMYFCASSYRTYSSGNTIYFGEGSWLTVV.

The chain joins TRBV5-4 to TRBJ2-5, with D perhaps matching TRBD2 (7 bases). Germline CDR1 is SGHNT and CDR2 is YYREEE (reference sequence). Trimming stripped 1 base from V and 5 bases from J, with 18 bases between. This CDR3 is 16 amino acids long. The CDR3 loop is CASSLRGGSLWETQYF. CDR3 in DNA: TGTGCCAGCAGCTTGAGGGGGGGGAGCTTGTGGGAGACCCAGTACTTC.

The CDR3 region is CASSLTGYSPLHF. The CDR3 bases are TGTGCCAGCTCACTTACAGGTTACTCACCCCTCCACTTT. V is TRBV18 and J is TRBJ1-6, with D perhaps TRBD1 (5 bases). The CDR3 has 13 residues. Looked up from germline, CDR1 is KGHSH and CDR2 is LQKENI. The germline V and J ends were trimmed by 4 bases and 10 bases, with 11 bases remaining between them.

The CDR3 loop reads CASSKTVQNTDTQYF. The CDR3 DNA is TGTGCCAGCTCCAAGACAGTACAGAACACAGATACGCAGTATTTT. The V gene is TRBV18, the J gene TRBJ2-3, with D perhaps TRBD1 (5 bases). V shed 6 bases and J shed 2 bases, with 15 bases lying between them. Germline CDR1 is KGHSH and CDR2 is LQKENI. The CDR3 loop spans 15 amino acids.

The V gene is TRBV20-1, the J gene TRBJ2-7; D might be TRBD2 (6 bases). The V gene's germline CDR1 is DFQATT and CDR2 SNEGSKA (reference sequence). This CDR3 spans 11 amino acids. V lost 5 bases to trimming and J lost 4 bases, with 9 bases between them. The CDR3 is CSAHGGYEQYF. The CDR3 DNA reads TGCAGTGCTCATGGGGGGTACGAGCAGTACTTC.

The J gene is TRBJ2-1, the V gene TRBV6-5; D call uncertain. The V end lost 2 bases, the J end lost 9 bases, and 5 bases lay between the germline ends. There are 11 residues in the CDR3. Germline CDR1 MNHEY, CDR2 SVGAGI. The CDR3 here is CASSYGREQFF. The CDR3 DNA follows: TGTGCCAGCAGTTACGGACGTGAGCAGTTCTTC.

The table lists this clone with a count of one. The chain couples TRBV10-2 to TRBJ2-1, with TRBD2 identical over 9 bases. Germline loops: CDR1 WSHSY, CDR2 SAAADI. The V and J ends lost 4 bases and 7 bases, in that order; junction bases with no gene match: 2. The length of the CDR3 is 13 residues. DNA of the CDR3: TGCGCCAGCAGTGGACTAGCGGAGAATGAGCAGTTCTTC. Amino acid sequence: CASSGLAENEQFF.

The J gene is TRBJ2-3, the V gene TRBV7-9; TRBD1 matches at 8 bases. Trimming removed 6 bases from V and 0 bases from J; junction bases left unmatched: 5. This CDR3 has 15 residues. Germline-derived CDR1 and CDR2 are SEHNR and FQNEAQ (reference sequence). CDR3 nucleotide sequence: TGTGCCAGCAGTCCGGGACAGGCGAGCACAGATACGCAGTATTTT. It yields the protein CASSPGQASTDTQYF.

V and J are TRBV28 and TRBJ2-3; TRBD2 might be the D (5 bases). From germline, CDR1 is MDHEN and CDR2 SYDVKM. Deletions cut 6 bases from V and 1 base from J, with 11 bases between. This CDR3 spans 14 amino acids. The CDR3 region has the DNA TGTGCCAGCAGGCCGGGGTGGGGCACAGATACGCAGTATTTT. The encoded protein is CASRPGWGTDTQYF. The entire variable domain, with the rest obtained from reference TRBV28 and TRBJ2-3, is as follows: DVKVTQSSRYLVKRTGEKVFLECVQDMDHENMFWYRQDPGLGLRLIYFSYDVKMKEKGDIPEGYSVSREKKERFSLILESASTNQTSMYLCASRPGWGTDTQYFGPGTRLTVL.

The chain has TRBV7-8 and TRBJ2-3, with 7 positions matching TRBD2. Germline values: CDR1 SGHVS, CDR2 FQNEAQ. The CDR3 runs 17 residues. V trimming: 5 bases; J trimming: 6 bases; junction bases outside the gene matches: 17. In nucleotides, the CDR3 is TGTGCCAGCAGCAGACGTATGGCGGGAGTTAAGTGGGATACGCAGTATTTT. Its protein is CASSRRMAGVKWDTQYF.

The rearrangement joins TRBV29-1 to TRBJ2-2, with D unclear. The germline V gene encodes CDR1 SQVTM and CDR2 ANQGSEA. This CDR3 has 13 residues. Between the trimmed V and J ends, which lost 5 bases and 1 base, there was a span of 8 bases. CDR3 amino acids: CSVKTVNTGELFF. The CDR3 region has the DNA TGCAGCGTTAAGACGGTGAACACCGGGGAGCTGTTTTTT.

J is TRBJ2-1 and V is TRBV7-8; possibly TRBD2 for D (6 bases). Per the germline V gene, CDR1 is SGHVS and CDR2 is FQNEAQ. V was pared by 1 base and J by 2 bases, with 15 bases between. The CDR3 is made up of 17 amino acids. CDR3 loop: CASSLEYPSEPYNEQFF. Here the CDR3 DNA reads TGTGCCAGCAGCTTAGAATACCCTAGCGAACCCTACAATGAGCAGTTCTTC.

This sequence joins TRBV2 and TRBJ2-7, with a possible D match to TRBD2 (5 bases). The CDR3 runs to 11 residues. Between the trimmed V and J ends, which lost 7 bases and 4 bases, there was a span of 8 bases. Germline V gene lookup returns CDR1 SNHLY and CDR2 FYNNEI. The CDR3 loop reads CASNEGYEQYF. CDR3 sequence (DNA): TGTGCCAGCAACGAGGGTTACGAGCAGTACTTC.

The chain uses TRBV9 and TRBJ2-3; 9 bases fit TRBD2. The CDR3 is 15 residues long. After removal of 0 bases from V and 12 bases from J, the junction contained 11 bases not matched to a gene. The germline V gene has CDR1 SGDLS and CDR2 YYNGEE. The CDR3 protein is CASSVVASGAGGQYF. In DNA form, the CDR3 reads TGTGCCAGCAGCGTAGTGGCTAGCGGGGCCGGGGGACAGTATTTT.

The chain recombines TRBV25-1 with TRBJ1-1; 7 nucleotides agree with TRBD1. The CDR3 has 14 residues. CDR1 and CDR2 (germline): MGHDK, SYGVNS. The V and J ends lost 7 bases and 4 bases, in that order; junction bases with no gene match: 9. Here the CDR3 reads CASNPPGQFTEAFF. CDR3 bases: TGTGCCAGCAATCCCCCGGGACAGTTCACTGAAGCTTTCTTT.

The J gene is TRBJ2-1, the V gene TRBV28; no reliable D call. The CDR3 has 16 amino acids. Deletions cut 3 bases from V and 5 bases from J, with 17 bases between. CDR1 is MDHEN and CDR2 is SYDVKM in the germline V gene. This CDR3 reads CASSFLGFLADNEQFF. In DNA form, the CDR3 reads TGTGCCAGCAGTTTTCTCGGATTCCTGGCAGACAATGAGCAGTTCTTC.

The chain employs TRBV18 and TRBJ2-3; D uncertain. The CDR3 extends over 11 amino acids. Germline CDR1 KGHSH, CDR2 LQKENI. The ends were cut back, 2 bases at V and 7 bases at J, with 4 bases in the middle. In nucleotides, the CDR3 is TGTGCCAGCTCACCAACTCATACGCAGTATTTT. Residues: CASSPTHTQYF.

CDR3 nucleotide sequence: TGTGCCAGTAGTATGAAAGGAGGAAACACCATATATTTT. Encoded protein: CASSMKGGNTIYF. The chain uses TRBV19 and TRBJ1-3; D gene unclear. V gave up 3 bases and J gave up 4 bases, with 7 bases separating them. Germline loops: CDR1 LNHDA, CDR2 SQIVND (reference sequence). The CDR3 has 13 amino acids.

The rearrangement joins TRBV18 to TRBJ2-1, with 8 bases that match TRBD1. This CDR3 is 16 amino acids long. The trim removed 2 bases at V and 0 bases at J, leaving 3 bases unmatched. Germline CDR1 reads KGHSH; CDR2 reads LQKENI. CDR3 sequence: CASSPGQGSSYNEQFF. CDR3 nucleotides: TGTGCCAGCTCACCAGGACAGGGTAGCTCCTACAATGAGCAGTTCTTC.